This T cell receptor (beta chain) stems from a study of tumor-infiltrating lymphocytes in oesophageal squamous cell carcinoma. TCRdb fed the PCR reads into MiXCR, producing one record per CDR3 protein. The sample records about 17,000 distinct CDR3 sequences, 40% to 55% being singletons. V was clipped by 3 bases and J by 2 bases, with 16 bases between them. The length of the CDR3 is 16 residues. Germline V CDR1 and CDR2: LNHDA, SQIVND (reference sequence). The chain recombines TRBV19 with TRBJ1-1; D gene unclear. The specimen was normal esophageal tissue next to the tumor. The TCR originated in a female donor with esophageal squamous cell carcinoma. CDR3 nucleotides: TGTGCCAGTAGTATTGGGCAGAATCTTCCTAACACTGAAGCTTTCTTT. This gives the protein CASSIGQNLPNTEAFF.